This TCR beta chain stems from a study of patients and donors after allogeneic stem cell transplantation. This clonotype was counted between two and nine times. Per germline, CDR1 LNHNV and CDR2 YYDKDF (reference sequence). The V end was cut by 7 bases, the J end by 0 bases, with 16 bases between. This CDR3 comprises 17 residues. TCRdb reprocessed the RT-PCR reads via MiXCR and lists one record per CDR3 protein. The sample has about 160,000 distinct CDR3 sequences, 30% seen once. The TCR comes from a human donor who was either an allogeneic HSCT recipient or a stem cell or donor lymphocyte infusion donor (not recorded which). It is not recorded whose cells these are; they may come from a transplant donor. Input material: blood, either unsorted or a sorted T cell fraction (not recorded which). V and J are TRBV15 and TRBJ1-6; D gene ambiguous. CDR3: CATTDGRSFSYNSPLHF. The CDR3 DNA reads as TGTGCCACCACCGACGGACGCAGCTTCTCCTATAATTCACCCCTCCACTTT.